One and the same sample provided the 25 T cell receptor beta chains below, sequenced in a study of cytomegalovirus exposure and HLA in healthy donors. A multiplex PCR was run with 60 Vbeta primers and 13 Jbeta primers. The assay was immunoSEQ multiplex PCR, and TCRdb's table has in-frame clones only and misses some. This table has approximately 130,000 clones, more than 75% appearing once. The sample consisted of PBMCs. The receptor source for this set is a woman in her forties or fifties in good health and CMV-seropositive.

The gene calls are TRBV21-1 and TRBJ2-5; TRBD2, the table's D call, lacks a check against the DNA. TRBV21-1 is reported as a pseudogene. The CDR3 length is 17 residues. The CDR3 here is CASSKALYGGVQETQYF. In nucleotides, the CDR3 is TGTGCCAGCAGCAAAGCGCTTTACGGAGGGGTACAAGAGACCCAGTACTTC.

As DNA, the CDR3 is TGTGCCAGCAGCTGGGACAGATACAACAATGAGCAGTTCTTC. Its translation is CASSWDRYNNEQFF. This sequence joins TRBV5-4 and TRBJ2-1, with 7 bases that match TRBD1. The ends lost 3 bases at V and 5 bases at J; junction bases unmatched: 5. The CDR3 length is 14 residues. CDR1 and CDR2 (germline): SGHNT, YYREEE (reference sequence). Using reference TRBV5-4 and TRBJ2-1 for the parts outside the CDR3, the full variable domain is ETGVTQSPTHLIKTRGQQVTLRCSSQSGHNTVSWYQQALGQGPQFIFQYYREEENGRGNFPPRFSGLQFPNYSSELNVNALELDDSALYLCASSWDRYNNEQFFGPGTRLTVL.

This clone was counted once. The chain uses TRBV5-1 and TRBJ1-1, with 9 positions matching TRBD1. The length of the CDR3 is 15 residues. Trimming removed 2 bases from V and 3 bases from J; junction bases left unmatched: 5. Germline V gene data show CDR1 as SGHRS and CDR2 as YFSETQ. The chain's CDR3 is CASSLEQGADTEAFF. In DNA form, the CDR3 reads TGCGCCAGCAGCTTAGAACAGGGGGCAGACACTGAAGCTTTCTTT. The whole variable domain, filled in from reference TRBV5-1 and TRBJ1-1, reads KAGVTQTPRYLIKTRGQQVTLSCSPISGHRSVSWYQQTPGQGLQFLFEYFSETQRNKGNFPGRFSGRQFSNSRSEMNVSTLELGDSALYLCASSLEQGADTEAFFGQGTRLTVV.

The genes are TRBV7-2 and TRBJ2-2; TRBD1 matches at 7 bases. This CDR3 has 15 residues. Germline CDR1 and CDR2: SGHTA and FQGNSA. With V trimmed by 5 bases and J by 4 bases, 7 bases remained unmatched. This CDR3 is CASSLRQGGTGELFF. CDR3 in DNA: TGTGCCAGCAGCCTCCGACAGGGCGGCACCGGGGAGCTGTTTTTT.

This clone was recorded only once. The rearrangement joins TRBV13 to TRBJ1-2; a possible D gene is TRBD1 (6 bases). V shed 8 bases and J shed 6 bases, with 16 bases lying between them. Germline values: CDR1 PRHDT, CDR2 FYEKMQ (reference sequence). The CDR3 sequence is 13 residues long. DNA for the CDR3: TGTGCCAGCTGTATACAGGGATTTCATGGCTACACCTTC. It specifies CASCIQGFHGYTF.

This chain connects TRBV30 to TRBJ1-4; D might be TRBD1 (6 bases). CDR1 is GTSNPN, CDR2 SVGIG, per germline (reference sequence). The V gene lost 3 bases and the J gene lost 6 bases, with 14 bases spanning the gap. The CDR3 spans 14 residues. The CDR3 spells CAWSAGTSDEKLFF. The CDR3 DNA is TGTGCCTGGAGCGCCGGGACATCGGATGAAAAACTGTTTTTT.

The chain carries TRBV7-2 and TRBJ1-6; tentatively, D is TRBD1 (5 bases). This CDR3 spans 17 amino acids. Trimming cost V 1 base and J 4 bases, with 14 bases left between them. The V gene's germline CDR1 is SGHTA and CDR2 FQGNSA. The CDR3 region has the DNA TGTGCCAGCAGCTTAGGGGGCCAGGCACGGTATAATTCACCCCTCCACTTT. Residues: CASSLGGQARYNSPLHF.

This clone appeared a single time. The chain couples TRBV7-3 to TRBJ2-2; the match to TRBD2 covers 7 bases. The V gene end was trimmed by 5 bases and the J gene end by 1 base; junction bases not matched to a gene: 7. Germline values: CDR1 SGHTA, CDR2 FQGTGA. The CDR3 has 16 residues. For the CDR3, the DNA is TGTGCCAGCAGCCTCCTTGCGGGAGTGAACACCGGGGAGCTGTTTTTT. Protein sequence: CASSLLAGVNTGELFF.

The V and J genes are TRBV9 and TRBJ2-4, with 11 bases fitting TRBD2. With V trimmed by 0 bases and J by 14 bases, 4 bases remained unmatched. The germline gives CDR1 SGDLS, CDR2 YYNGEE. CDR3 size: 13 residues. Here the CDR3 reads CASSVEDSGREYF. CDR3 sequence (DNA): TGTGCCAGCAGCGTAGAAGATAGCGGGAGGGAGTACTTC.

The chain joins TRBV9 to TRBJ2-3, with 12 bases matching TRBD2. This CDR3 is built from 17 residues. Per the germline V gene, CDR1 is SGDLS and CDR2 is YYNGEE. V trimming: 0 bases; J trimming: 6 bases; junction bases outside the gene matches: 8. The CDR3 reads CASSVEGLAGLGDTQYF. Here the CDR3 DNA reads TGTGCCAGCAGCGTAGAAGGACTAGCGGGATTGGGGGATACGCAGTATTTT.

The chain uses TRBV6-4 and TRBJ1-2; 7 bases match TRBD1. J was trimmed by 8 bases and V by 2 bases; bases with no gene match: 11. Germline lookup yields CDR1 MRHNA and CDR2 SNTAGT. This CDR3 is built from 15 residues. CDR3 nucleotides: TGTGCCAGCAGTGACGGGAGACAGGGTATAGGGGGCTACACCTTC. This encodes CASSDGRQGIGGYTF.

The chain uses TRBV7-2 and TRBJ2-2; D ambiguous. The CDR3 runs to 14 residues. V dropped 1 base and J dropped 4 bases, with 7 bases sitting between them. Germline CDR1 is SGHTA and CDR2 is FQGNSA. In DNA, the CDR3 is TGTGCCAGCAGCTTAGGGAGAATCACCGGGGAGCTGTTTTTT. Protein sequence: CASSLGRITGELFF.

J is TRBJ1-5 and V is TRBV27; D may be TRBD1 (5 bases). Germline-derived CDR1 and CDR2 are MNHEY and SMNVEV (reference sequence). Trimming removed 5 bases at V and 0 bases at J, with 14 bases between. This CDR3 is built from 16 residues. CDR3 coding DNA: TGTGCCAGCAGTCCCAAAGGGACTAGTAGCAATCAGCCCCAGCATTTT. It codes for CASSPKGTSSNQPQHF.

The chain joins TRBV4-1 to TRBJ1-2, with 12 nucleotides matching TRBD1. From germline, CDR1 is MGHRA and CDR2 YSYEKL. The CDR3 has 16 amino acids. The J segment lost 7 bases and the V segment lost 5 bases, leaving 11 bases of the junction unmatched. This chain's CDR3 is CASSSSGTGGRRGYTF. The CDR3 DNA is TGCGCCAGCAGCTCCTCCGGGACAGGGGGCCGTCGTGGCTACACCTTC.

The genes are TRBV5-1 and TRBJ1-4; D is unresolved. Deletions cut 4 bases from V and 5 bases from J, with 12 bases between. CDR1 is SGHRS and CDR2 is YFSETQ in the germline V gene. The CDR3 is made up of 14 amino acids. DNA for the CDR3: TGCGCCAGCAGCCAAGGAGCGGGCAATGAAAAACTGTTTTTT. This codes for CASSQGAGNEKLFF.

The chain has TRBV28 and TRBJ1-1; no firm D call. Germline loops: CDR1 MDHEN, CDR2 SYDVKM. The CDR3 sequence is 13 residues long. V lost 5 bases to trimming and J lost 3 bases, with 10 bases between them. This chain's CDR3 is CASSLRVDTEAFF. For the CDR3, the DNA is TGTGCCAGCAGTCTGCGAGTGGACACTGAAGCTTTCTTT. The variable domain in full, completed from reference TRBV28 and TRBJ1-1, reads DVKVTQSSRYLVKRTGEKVFLECVQDMDHENMFWYRQDPGLGLRLIYFSYDVKMKEKGDIPEGYSVSREKKERFSLILESASTNQTSMYLCASSLRVDTEAFFGQGTRLTVV.

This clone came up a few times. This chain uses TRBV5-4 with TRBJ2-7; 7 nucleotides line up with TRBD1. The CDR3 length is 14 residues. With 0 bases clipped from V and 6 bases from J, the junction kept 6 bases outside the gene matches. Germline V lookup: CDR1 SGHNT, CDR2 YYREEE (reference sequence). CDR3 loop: CASSLGTGFSEQYF. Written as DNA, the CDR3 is TGTGCCAGCAGCTTGGGGACAGGTTTCTCCGAGCAGTACTTC.

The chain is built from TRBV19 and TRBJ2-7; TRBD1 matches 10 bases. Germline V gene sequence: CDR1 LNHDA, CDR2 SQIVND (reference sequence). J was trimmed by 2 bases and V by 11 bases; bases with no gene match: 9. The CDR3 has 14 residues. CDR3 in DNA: TGTGCCTCCACCCCGGGACAGGGGCCCTACGAGCAGTACTTC. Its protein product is CASTPGQGPYEQYF.

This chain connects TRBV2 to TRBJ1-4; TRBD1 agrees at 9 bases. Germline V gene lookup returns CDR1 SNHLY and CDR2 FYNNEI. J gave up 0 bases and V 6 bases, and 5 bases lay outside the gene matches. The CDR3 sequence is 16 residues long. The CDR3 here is CASRRQGGATNEKLFF. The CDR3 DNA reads TGTGCCAGCAGAAGACAGGGGGGTGCAACTAATGAAAAACTGTTTTTT.

The CDR3 bases are TGTGCCACCAGCAGAGATTCGCCTAGCGGGAGATATACAGATACGCAGTATTTT. It yields the protein CATSRDSPSGRYTDTQYF. This rearrangement joins TRBV15 to TRBJ2-3; 10 bases line up with TRBD2. CDR1 and CDR2 from the germline V gene are LNHNV and YYDKDF (reference sequence). Trimming cost V 0 bases and J 3 bases; bases outside gene matches: 9. The CDR3 is made up of 18 amino acids.

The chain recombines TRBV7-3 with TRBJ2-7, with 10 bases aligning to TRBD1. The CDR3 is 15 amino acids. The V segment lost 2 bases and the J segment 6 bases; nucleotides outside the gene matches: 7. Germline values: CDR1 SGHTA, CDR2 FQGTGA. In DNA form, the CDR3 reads TGTGCCAGCAGCTTATACGCGACAGGGGGCGGCGAGCAGTACTTC. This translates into CASSLYATGGGEQYF.

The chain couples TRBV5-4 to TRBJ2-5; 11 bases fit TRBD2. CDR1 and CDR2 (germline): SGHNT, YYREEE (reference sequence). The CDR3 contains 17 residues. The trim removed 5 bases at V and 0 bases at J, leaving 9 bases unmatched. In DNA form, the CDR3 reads TGTGCCAGCAGTCTACTTTCTAGCGGGGGGAACCAAGAGACCCAGTACTTC. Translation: CASSLLSSGGNQETQYF.

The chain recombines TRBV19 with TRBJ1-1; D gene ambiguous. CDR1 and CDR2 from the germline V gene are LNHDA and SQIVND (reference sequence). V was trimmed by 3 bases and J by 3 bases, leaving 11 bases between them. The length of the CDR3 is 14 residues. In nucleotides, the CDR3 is TGTGCCAGTAGTATGTCCGGAGGTGACACTGAAGCTTTCTTT. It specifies CASSMSGGDTEAFF.

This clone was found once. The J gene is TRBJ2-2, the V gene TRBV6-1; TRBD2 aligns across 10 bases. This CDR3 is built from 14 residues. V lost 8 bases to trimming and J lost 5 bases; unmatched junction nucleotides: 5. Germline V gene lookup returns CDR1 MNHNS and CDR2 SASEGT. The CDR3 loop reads CASGLAGATGELFF. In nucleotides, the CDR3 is TGTGCCAGCGGGCTAGCGGGAGCTACCGGGGAGCTGTTTTTT.

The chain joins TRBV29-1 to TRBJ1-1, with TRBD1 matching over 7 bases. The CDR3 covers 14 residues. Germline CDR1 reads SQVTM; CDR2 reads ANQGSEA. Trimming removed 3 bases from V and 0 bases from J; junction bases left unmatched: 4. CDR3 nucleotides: TGCAGCGTTGAGATGACAGGGATGAACACTGAAGCTTTCTTT. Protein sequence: CSVEMTGMNTEAFF.